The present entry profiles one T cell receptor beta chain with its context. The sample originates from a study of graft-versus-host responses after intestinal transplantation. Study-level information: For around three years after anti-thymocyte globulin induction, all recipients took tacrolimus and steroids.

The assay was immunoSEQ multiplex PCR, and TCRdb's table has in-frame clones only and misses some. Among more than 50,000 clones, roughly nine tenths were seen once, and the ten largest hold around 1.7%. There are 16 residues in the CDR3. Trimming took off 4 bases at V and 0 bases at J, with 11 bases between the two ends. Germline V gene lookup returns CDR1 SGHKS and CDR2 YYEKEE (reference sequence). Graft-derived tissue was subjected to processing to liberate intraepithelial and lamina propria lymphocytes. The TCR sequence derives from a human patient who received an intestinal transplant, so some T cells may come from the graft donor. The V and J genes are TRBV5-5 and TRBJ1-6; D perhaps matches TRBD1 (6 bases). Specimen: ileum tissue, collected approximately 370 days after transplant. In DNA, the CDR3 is TGTGCCAGCAGCCCGCAACAGGGCTCCTATAATTCACCCCTCCACTTT. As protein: CASSPQQGSYNSPLHF.